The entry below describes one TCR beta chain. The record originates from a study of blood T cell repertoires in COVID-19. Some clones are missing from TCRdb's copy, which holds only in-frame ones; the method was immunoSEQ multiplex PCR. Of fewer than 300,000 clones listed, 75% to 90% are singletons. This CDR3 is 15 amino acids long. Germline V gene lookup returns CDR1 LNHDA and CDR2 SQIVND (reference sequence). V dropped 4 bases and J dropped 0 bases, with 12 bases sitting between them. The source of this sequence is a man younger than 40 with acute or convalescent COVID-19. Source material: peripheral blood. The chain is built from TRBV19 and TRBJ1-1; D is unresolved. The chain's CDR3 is CASSKTSSLNTEAFF. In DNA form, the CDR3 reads TGTGCCAGTAGTAAAACCAGTTCACTGAACACTGAAGCTTTCTTT.